This T cell receptor beta chain is from a study of HIV-infected patients and healthy controls. Each CDR3 protein is one row after TCRdb ran MiXCR on the 5' RACE reads. The sample shows 70,000 or so distinct CDR3 sequences, 15% to 20% of them seen only once. Germline CDR1 reads SGHRS; CDR2 reads YFSETQ. The V gene lost 0 bases and the J gene lost 9 bases, with 13 bases spanning the gap. The CDR3 length is 15 residues. This chain connects TRBV5-1 to TRBJ1-6; D remains ambiguous. The source material was CD4+ T cells from blood. This TCR was recovered from a human donor in good health. The CDR3 loop is CASSLEAADVSPLHF. The CDR3 coding sequence is TGCGCCAGCAGCTTGGAGGCGGCCGACGTTTCACCCCTCCACTTT.